The present T cell receptor beta chain was sequenced within a study of cytomegalovirus exposure and HLA in healthy donors. The CDR3 runs to 17 residues. Germline loops: CDR1 SEHNR, CDR2 FQNEAQ (reference sequence). The trim removed 5 bases at V and 3 bases at J, leaving 9 bases unmatched. Generated by immunoSEQ multiplex PCR, the TCRdb table keeps only in-frame clones and is missing some. This table holds some 100,000 clones, 88% found once. V is TRBV7-9 and J is TRBJ2-2, with 10 bases matching TRBD2. This TCR was recovered from a man between 18 and 29 years old in good health and CMV-seropositive. The sequenced sample was PBMCs. Written as DNA, the CDR3 is TGTGCCAGCAGCGCACTAGCGGGGCGGCGGGACACCGGGGAGCTGTTTTTT. Residues: CASSALAGRRDTGELFF.